This T cell receptor beta chain was recorded in a study of T cell responses to AZD1222 COVID-19 vaccine. Notes on the study in general: After the peak T cell response, and only then, were repertoires sampled. Most donors were white British, females outnumbered males, and clonal diversity was possibly underestimated. Only five to seven AZD1222 recipients tested seropositive at baseline.

Trimming took off 0 bases at V and 3 bases at J, with 9 bases between the two ends. The CDR3 is 15 residues long. Germline loops: CDR1 SGHRS, CDR2 YFSETQ. Regarding this clone: Its cognate antigen is unknown.

Sequencing was performed with immunoSEQ multiplex PCR; in TCRdb, only in-frame clones are kept and a portion is missing. The data show about 180,000 clones, approximately 95% seen once. The source was peripheral blood, collected 28 days after the second dose of the MenACWY control vaccine. This rearrangement joins TRBV5-1 to TRBJ2-2; D uncertain. This TCR was recovered from an adult who received the MenACWY meningococcal vaccine as a control. For the CDR3, the DNA is TGCGCCAGCAGCTTGGTGGCCTCGGACACCGGGGAGCTGTTTTTT. Translated, it gives CASSLVASDTGELFF.